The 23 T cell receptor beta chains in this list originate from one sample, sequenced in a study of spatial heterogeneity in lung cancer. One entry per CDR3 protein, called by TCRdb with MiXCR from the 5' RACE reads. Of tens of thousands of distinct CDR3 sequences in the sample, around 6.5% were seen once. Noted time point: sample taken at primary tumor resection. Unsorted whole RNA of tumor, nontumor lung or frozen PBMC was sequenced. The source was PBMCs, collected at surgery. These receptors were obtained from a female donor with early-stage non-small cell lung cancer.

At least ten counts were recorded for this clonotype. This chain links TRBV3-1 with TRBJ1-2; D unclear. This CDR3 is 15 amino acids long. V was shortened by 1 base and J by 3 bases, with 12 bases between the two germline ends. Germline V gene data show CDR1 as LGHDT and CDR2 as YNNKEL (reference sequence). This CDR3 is CASSQGPRPYYGYTF. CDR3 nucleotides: TGTGCCAGCAGCCAAGGGCCGAGACCTTACTATGGCTACACCTTC. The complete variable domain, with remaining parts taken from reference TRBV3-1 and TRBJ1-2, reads DTAVSQTPKYLVTQMGNDKSIKCEQNLGHDTMYWYKQDSKKFLKIMFSYNNKELIINETVPNRFSPKSPDKAHLNLHINSLELGDSAVYFCASSQGPRPYYGYTFGSGTRLTVV.

As DNA, the CDR3 is TGTGCCAGCAGCTTACGGCAGGGGGCACACACAGATACGCAGTATTTT. As protein: CASSLRQGAHTDTQYF. The chain joins TRBV5-6 to TRBJ2-3; 8 bases fit TRBD1. Germline lookup yields CDR1 SGHDT and CDR2 YYEEEE. Unmatched junction bases numbered 7, after V lost 2 bases and J lost 2 bases. This CDR3 has 16 residues.

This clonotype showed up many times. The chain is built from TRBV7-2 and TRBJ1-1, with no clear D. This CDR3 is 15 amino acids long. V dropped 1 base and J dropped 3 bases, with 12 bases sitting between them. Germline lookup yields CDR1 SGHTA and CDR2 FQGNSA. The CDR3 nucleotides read TGTGCCAGCAGCTTAGGTGCCTCCGGGTACACTGAAGCTTTCTTT. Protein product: CASSLGASGYTEAFF.

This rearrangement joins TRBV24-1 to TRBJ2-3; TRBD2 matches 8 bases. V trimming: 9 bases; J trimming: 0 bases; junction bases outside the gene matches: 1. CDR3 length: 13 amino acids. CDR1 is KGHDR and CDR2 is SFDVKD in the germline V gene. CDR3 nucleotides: TGTGCCACCCGGGGGGGTAGCACAGATACGCAGTATTTT. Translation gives CATRGGSTDTQYF.

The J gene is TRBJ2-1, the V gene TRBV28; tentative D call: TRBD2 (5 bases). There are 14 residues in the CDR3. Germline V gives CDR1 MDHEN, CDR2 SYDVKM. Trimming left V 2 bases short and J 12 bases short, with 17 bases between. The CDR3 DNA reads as TGTGCCAGCAGTTTAGGTCTAGCTGGCTCTGGGCAGTTCTTC. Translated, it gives CASSLGLAGSGQFF. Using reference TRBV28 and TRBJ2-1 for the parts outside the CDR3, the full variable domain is DVKVTQSSRYLVKRTGEKVFLECVQDMDHENMFWYRQDPGLGLRLIYFSYDVKMKEKGDIPEGYSVSREKKERFSLILESASTNQTSMYLCASSLGLAGSGQFFGPGTRLTVL.

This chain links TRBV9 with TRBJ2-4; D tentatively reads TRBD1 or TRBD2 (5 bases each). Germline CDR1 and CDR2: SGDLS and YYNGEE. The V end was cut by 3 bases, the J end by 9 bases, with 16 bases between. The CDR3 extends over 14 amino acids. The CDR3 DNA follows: TGTGCCAGCAGCGCCGGGGACCGCTCGGGCATTCAGTACTTC. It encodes CASSAGDRSGIQYF.

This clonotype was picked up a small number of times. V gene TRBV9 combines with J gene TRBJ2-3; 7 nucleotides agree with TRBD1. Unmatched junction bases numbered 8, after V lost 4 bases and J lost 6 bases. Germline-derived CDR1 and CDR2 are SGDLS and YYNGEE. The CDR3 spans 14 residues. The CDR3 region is CASSSEGGKDTQYF. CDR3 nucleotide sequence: TGTGCCAGCAGCTCAGAAGGGGGCAAGGATACGCAGTATTTT. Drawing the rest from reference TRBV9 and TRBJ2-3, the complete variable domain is DSGVTQTPKHLITATGQRVTLRCSPRSGDLSVYWYQQSLDQGLQFLIQYYNGEERAKGNILERFSAQQFPDLHSELNLSSLELGDSALYFCASSSEGGKDTQYFGPGTRLTVL.

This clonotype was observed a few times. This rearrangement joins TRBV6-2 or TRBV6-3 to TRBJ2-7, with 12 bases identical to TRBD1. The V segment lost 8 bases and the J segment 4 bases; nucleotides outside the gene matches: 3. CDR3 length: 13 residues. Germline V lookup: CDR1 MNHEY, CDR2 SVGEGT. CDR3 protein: CASWDRGLYEQYF. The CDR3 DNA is TGTGCCAGCTGGGACAGGGGGCTGTACGAGCAGTACTTC.

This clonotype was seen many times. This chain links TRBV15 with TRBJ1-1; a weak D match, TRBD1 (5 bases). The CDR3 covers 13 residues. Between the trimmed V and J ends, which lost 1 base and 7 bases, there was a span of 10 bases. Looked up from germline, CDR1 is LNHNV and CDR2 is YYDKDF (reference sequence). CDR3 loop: CATSRGSGGEAFF. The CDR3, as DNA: TGTGCCACCAGCAGAGGTAGCGGGGGTGAAGCTTTCTTT.

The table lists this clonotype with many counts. DNA for the CDR3: TGTGCCAGCAGTTATGGCCGGGCCAACTATGGCTACACCTTC. It is translated as CASSYGRANYGYTF. The V and J genes are TRBV6-2 or TRBV6-3 and TRBJ1-2; D unclear. The CDR3 length is 14 residues. Germline-derived CDR1 and CDR2 are MNHEY and SVGEGT. Trimming took 3 bases from V and 2 from J, leaving 10 bases between them.

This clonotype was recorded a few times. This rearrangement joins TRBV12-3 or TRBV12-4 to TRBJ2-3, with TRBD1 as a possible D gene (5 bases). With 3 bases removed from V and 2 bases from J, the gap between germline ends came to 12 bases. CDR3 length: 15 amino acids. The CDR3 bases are TGTGCCAGCAGTTTCCCCTCGGACATCACAGATACGCAGTATTTT. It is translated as CASSFPSDITDTQYF.

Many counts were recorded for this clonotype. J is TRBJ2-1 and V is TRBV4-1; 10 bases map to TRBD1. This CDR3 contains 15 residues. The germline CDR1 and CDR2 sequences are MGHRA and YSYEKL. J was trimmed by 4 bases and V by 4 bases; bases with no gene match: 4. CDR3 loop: CASSLGQGVYNEQFF. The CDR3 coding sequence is TGCGCCAGCAGCCTAGGACAGGGGGTTTACAATGAGCAGTTCTTC.

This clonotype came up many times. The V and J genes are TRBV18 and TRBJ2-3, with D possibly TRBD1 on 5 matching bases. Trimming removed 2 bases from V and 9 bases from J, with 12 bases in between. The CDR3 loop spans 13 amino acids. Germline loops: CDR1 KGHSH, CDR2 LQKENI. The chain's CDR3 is CASSPTDTKTQYF. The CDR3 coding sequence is TGTGCCAGCTCACCAACGGACACAAAGACGCAGTATTTT.

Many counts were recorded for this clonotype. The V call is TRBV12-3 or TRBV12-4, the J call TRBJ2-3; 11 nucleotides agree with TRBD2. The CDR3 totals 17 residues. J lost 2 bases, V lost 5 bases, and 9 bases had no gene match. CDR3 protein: CASSQWLAGGITDTQYF. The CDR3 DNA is TGTGCCAGCAGTCAATGGCTAGCGGGGGGTATCACAGATACGCAGTATTTT.

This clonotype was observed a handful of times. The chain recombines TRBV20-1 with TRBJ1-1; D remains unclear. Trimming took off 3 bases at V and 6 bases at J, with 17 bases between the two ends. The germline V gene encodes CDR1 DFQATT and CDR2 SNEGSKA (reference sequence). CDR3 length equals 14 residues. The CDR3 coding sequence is TGCAGTGCTAGTAGTAGGACCGGGCGGGCTGAAGCTTTCTTT. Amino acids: CSASSRTGRAEAFF.

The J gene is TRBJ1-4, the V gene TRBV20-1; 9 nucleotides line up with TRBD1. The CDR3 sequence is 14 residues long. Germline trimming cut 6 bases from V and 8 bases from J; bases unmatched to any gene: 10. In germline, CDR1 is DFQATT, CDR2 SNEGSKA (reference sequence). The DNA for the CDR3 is TGCAGTGCCCGAACCGGGACAGGGATGGAAAAACTGTTTTTT. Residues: CSARTGTGMEKLFF.

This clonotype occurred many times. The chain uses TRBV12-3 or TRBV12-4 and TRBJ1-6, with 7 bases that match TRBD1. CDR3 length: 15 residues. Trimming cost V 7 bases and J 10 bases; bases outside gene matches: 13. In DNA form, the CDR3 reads TGTGCCAGCACCGCGAGACAGGGTGCAGGATCACCCCTCCACTTT. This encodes CASTARQGAGSPLHF.

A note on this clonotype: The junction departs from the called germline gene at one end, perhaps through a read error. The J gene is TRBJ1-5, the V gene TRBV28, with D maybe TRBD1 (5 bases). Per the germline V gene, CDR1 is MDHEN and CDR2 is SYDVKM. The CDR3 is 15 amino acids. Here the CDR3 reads CVSSLGGFGNQPQHF. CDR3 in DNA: TGTGTCAGCAGTTTGGGGGGTTTCGGCAATCAGCCCCAGCATTTT.

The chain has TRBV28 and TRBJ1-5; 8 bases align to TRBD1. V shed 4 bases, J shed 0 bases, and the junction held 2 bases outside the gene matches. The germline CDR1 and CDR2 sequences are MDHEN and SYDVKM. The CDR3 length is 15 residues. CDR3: CASSWTGNSNQPQHF. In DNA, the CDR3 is TGTGCCAGCAGTTGGACAGGGAATAGCAATCAGCCCCAGCATTTT.

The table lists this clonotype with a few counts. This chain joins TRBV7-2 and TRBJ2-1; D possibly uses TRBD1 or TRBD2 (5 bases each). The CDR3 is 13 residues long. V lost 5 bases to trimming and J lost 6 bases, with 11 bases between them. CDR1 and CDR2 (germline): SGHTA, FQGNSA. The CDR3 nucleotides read TGTGCCAGCAGCCAGAGGGGATTCAATGAGCAGTTCTTC. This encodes CASSQRGFNEQFF.

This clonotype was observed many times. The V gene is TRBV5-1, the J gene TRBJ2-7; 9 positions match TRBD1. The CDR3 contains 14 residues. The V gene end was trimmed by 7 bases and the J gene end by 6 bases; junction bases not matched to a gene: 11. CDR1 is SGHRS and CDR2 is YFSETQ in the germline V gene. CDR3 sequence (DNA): TGCGCCAGCCAACCCAAAACAGGGGGCGGCGAGCAGTACTTC. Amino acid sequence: CASQPKTGGGEQYF.

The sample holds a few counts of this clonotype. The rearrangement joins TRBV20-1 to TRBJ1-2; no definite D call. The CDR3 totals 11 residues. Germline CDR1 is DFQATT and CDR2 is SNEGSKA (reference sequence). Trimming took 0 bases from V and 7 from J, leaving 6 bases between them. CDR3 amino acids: CSAREDVGYTF. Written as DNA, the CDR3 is TGCAGTGCTAGAGAGGACGTTGGCTACACCTTC.

CDR3 sequence (DNA): TGTGCCAGCAGTTACAGGGGACGTACCTCTGGAAACACCATATATTTT. Encoded protein: CASSYRGRTSGNTIYF. The chain employs TRBV6-5 and TRBJ1-3; weak D call: TRBD1 (5 bases). Trimming left V 2 bases short and J 0 bases short, with 11 bases between. The CDR3 has 16 residues. Germline CDR1 reads MNHEY; CDR2 reads SVGAGI.